The clone carrying this T cell receptor (beta chain) was detected ten times or more. The antigen remains unidentified. Each CDR3 protein gets one entry after TCRdb re-called the 5' RACE reads with MiXCR. The sample includes around 770,000 distinct CDR3 sequences, under 20% of them seen just once. This sample is drawn from a study of CD8 T cells in ankylosing spondylitis. Findings and caveats of the study: Peripheral blood held disease-linked clones only at relatively low frequency, and these were CD8+. Apparently characteristic of ankylosing spondylitis blood was a TCR beta motif (about 8 highly homologous variants).

The sequenced sample consisted of blood, either unsorted or a sorted T cell fraction (not recorded which). The sequence derives from a male donor with ankylosing spondylitis.

The CDR3 region is CASSTGLAVYNEQFF. CDR3 DNA: TGTGCCAGCAGTACGGGACTAGCGGTTTACAATGAGCAGTTCTTC. The rearrangement uses TRBV12-3 or TRBV12-4 and TRBJ2-1, with 11 bases matching TRBD2. The CDR3 sequence is 15 residues long. V lost 5 bases to trimming and J lost 4 bases; unmatched junction nucleotides: 4.